The T cell receptor beta chain under discussion was sequenced for a study of cytomegalovirus exposure and HLA in healthy donors. In regard to this clone: Its matching antigen is unknown.

The table came from immunoSEQ multiplex PCR; TCRdb's copy has only in-frame clones and leaves some out. The sample has 150,000 or so clones, 84% seen once. Findings and caveats of the study: A list of 150 or so TCR beta chains associated with cytomegalovirus was given. Rarity held for most TCR sequences, but there were some public TCRs that occurred in many donors.

The donors were part of the approximately 130-subject validation cohort, which stood apart from the roughly 730-subject first cohort. The clonotype was recovered from a man aged 25-45 years in good health and CMV-seropositive. The sample was PBMCs.

The CDR3: CASSLPGTTHEAFF. The CDR3, as DNA: TGCGCCAGCAGCTTACCCGGGACAACCCATGAAGCTTTCTTT. The chain uses TRBV5-1 and TRBJ1-1; D may be TRBD1 (6 bases). With 2 bases removed from V and 7 bases from J, the gap between germline ends came to 15 bases. CDR3 length: 14 residues. Germline CDR1 is SGHRS and CDR2 is YFSETQ.